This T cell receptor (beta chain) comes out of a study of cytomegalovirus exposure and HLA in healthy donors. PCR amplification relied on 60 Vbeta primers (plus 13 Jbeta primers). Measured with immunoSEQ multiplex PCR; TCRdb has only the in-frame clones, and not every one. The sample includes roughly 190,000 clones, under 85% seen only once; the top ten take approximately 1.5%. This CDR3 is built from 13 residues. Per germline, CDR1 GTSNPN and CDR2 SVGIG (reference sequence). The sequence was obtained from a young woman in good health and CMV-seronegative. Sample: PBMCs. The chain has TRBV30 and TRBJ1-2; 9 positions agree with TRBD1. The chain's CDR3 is CARQQGATYGYTF. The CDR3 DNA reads TGTGCTCGCCAACAGGGGGCGACCTATGGCTACACCTTC.